One and the same sample provided the 27 T cell receptor beta chains below, sequenced in a study of T cell changes during pregnancy in multiple sclerosis (dated by TCRdb to the late 2010s). The receptor library was made with the immunoSEQ multiplex PCR assay. The table comes from immuneACCESS by way of TCRdb, which keeps in-frame sequences with V and J called. Part of the clones is missing from these tables; in studies checked, under half for an unresolved V gene and the rest for unknown reasons. A total of 49,000 or so clones appear in this sample, approximately 94% of them only once. The ten largest clones represent approximately 5% of the sample. Sequenced material: CD8+ T cells from peripheral blood mononuclear cells, taken before pregnancy. These receptors all come from a female donor with multiple sclerosis, enrolled in a pregnancy study.

The chain recombines TRBV27 with TRBJ1-1; D is undetermined. This CDR3 has 13 residues. CDR1 and CDR2 from the germline V gene are MNHEY and SMNVEV (reference sequence). The ends were cut back, 3 bases at V and 1 base at J, with 6 bases in the middle. The CDR3 region has the DNA TGTGCCAGCAGTTTCGCCAGGAACACTGAAGCTTTCTTT. It specifies CASSFARNTEAFF.

The V and J genes are TRBV7-7 and TRBJ2-5; D unclear. CDR3 length: 13 residues. Germline CDR1 and CDR2: SSHAT and FNYEAQ (reference sequence). V was shortened by 2 bases and J by 6 bases, with 10 bases between the two germline ends. The CDR3 protein is CASSLNGLKTQYF. Here the CDR3 DNA reads TGTGCCAGCAGCTTAAACGGTTTGAAGACCCAGTACTTC. The whole variable domain, remainder taken from reference TRBV7-7 and TRBJ2-5, is GAGVSQSPRYKVTKRGQDVTLRCDPISSHATLYWYQQALGQGPEFLTYFNYEAQPDKSGLPSDRFSAERPEGSISTLTIQRTEQRDSAMYRCASSLNGLKTQYFGPGTRLLVL.

This sequence joins TRBV29-1 and TRBJ2-3; 13 bases are a match to TRBD2. The CDR3 is made up of 17 amino acids. The germline V gene encodes CDR1 SQVTM and CDR2 ANQGSEA. J was trimmed by 2 bases and V by 6 bases; bases with no gene match: 11. CDR3 in amino acids: CSVIGLAGAGSTDTQYF. The CDR3 DNA sequence: TGCAGCGTGATAGGACTAGCGGGGGCGGGATCCACAGATACGCAGTATTTT.

The V call is TRBV10-3, the J call TRBJ2-7; D is ambiguous. This CDR3 is 14 amino acids long. Trimming shortened V by 2 bases and J by 0 bases, and 8 bases separated the two germline ends. Per the germline V gene, CDR1 is ENHRY and CDR2 is SYGVKD. The CDR3 is CAISEGLVSYEQYF. CDR3 nucleotides: TGTGCCATCAGTGAGGGTCTAGTCTCCTACGAGCAGTACTTC.

The chain uses TRBV5-6 and TRBJ2-5; a weak D match, TRBD2 (5 bases). V lost 0 bases and J 3 bases, leaving 6 bases between the germline ends. Germline V gene data show CDR1 as SGHDT and CDR2 as YYEEEE. The CDR3 extends over 13 amino acids. The DNA for the CDR3 is TGTGCCAGCAGCTTGGAGGGAGAAGAGACCCAGTACTTC. It is translated as CASSLEGEETQYF.

Only one count was recorded for this clone. The chain is built from TRBV5-4 and TRBJ1-1; D uncertain. The CDR3 contains 13 residues. V dropped 6 bases and J dropped 5 bases, with 14 bases sitting between them. Germline assignment: CDR1 SGHNT and CDR2 YYREEE (reference sequence). CDR3 sequence (DNA): TGTGCCAGCAACCTAATTACAGAGACTGAAGCTTTCTTT. This sequence encodes CASNLITETEAFF.

This sequence joins TRBV4-2 and TRBJ2-2; the match to TRBD2 covers 10 bases. V trimming: 1 base; J trimming: 4 bases; junction bases outside the gene matches: 15. The CDR3 has 20 residues. Germline loops: CDR1 LGHNA, CDR2 YNFKEQ. In DNA, the CDR3 is TGTGCCAGCAGCCAAGTAGGGAGAATTCAGAGCGGGAGGGGCACCGGGGAGCTGTTTTTT. Translated, it gives CASSQVGRIQSGRGTGELFF.

This clone has only one observation. The CDR3 spells CATSRARTGFSNQPQHF. The DNA for the CDR3 is TGTGCCACCAGCAGAGCTAGGACTGGATTTAGCAATCAGCCCCAGCATTTT. V gene TRBV15 combines with J gene TRBJ1-5; D gene uncertain. CDR3 size: 17 residues. Germline V gene sequence: CDR1 LNHNV, CDR2 YYDKDF (reference sequence). Trimming removed 1 base from V and 0 bases from J, with 13 bases in between.

The chain has TRBV28 and TRBJ2-5; TRBD2 might be the D (6 bases). V was clipped by 3 bases and J by 3 bases, with 8 bases between them. CDR3 length equals 13 residues. CDR1 is MDHEN and CDR2 is SYDVKM in the germline V gene. CDR3 sequence: CASSFGGEETQYF. The CDR3 DNA follows: TGTGCCAGCAGTTTCGGGGGAGAAGAGACCCAGTACTTC.

The chain links TRBV30 to TRBJ1-5; no clear D. The germline gives CDR1 GTSNPN, CDR2 SVGIG (reference sequence). With 0 bases removed from V and 6 bases from J, the gap between germline ends came to 9 bases. This CDR3 has 13 amino acids. The CDR3 DNA follows: TGTGCCTGGAGTGTACTCAACGGTCAGCCCCAGCATTTT. Protein product: CAWSVLNGQPQHF.

For the CDR3, the DNA is TGCGCCAGCAGCTTGGGTTACTCCTTTAGCACAGATACGCAGTATTTT. It is translated as CASSLGYSFSTDTQYF. V is TRBV5-1 and J is TRBJ2-3; D gene ambiguous. With 0 bases removed from V and 0 bases from J, the gap between germline ends came to 11 bases. The CDR3 runs to 16 residues. Germline CDR1 reads SGHRS; CDR2 reads YFSETQ.

The genes are TRBV19 and TRBJ2-7, with a possible D match to TRBD2 (6 bases). There are 14 residues in the CDR3. Per the germline V gene, CDR1 is LNHDA and CDR2 is SQIVND (reference sequence). The V end was cut by 7 bases, the J end by 0 bases, with 13 bases between. The CDR3 is CASTPSGPSYEQYF. The DNA for the CDR3 is TGTGCCAGTACCCCAAGCGGGCCCTCCTACGAGCAGTACTTC. Looking up the rest from reference TRBV19 and TRBJ2-7 gives the full variable domain: DGGITQSPKYLFRKEGQNVTLSCEQNLNHDAMYWYRQDPGQGLRLIYYSQIVNDFQKGDIAEGYSVSREKKESFPLTVTSAQKNPTAFYLCASTPSGPSYEQYFGPGTRLTVT.

This chain connects TRBV9 to TRBJ1-2; maybe TRBD1 (5 bases). This CDR3 contains 13 residues. The germline CDR1 and CDR2 sequences are SGDLS and YYNGEE. The ends were cut back, 5 bases at V and 4 bases at J, with 12 bases in the middle. The CDR3 reads CASRGPGVYGYTF. DNA for the CDR3: TGTGCCAGCAGGGGTCCGGGGGTCTATGGCTACACCTTC.

The V call is TRBV7-9, the J call TRBJ1-2; the D gene is possibly TRBD1 (5 bases). Trimming took off 2 bases at V and 3 bases at J, with 22 bases between the two ends. There are 18 residues in the CDR3. Germline assignment: CDR1 SEHNR and CDR2 FQNEAQ (reference sequence). CDR3 sequence reads: CASSLMRTGTSMDYGYTF. The CDR3 region has the DNA TGTGCCAGCAGCTTAATGCGAACAGGAACGAGTATGGACTATGGCTACACCTTC.

This chain links TRBV9 with TRBJ2-1; tentative D call: TRBD2 (5 bases). Trimming cost V 4 bases and J 1 base, with 12 bases left between them. Germline V gene lookup returns CDR1 SGDLS and CDR2 YYNGEE. The CDR3 contains 15 residues. The CDR3 protein is CASSQFWTSYNEQFF. The CDR3 coding sequence is TGTGCCAGCAGCCAATTCTGGACTTCCTACAATGAGCAGTTCTTC.

The chain has TRBV9 and TRBJ2-3, with 10 bases that match TRBD2. The germline gives CDR1 SGDLS, CDR2 YYNGEE. Losses at the gene ends were 2 bases for V and 3 bases for J; bases not matched to a gene: 9. The CDR3 length is 17 residues. The CDR3 DNA sequence: TGTGCCAGCAGCGTCGACATAGCGGGAGGCCTTACAGATACGCAGTATTTT. This codes for CASSVDIAGGLTDTQYF.

The V gene is TRBV5-8, the J gene TRBJ2-7; weak D call: TRBD1 (6 bases). CDR1 and CDR2 from the germline V gene are SGHTS and YDEGEE. This CDR3 region has 12 residues. The germline V and J ends were trimmed by 2 bases and 10 bases, with 13 bases remaining between them. CDR3 in amino acids: CASSLQGSGQYF. In nucleotides, the CDR3 is TGTGCCAGCAGCTTACAGGGAAGCGGCCAGTACTTC.

The chain employs TRBV7-9 and TRBJ2-2, with 7 nucleotides matching TRBD1. V was pared by 5 bases and J by 3 bases, with 6 bases of the junction left unmatched. CDR3 length: 15 residues. The V gene's germline CDR1 is SEHNR and CDR2 FQNEAQ (reference sequence). The CDR3 coding sequence is TGTGCCAGCAGCCCTATGACAGGGTACACCGGGGAGCTGTTTTTT. As protein: CASSPMTGYTGELFF.

This sequence joins TRBV6-6 and TRBJ1-1; D may be TRBD1 (5 bases). The CDR3 runs to 13 residues. CDR1 and CDR2 (germline): MNHNY, SVGAGI (reference sequence). Trimming stripped 8 bases from V and 6 bases from J, with 16 bases between. This CDR3 reads CASAGGRAAEAFF. Here the CDR3 DNA reads TGTGCCAGCGCTGGGGGGAGGGCCGCTGAAGCTTTCTTT.

This chain uses TRBV7-9 with TRBJ2-3; 8 bases fit TRBD1. Germline CDR1 is SEHNR and CDR2 is FQNEAQ (reference sequence). CDR3 size: 17 residues. The trim removed 5 bases at V and 7 bases at J, leaving 17 bases unmatched. For the CDR3, the DNA is TGTGCCAGCAGCCAGCTCCAGGGGACAGGTAAAGGACATACGCAGTATTTT. Translation gives CASSQLQGTGKGHTQYF.

A single count supports this clone. The V and J genes are TRBV21-1 and TRBJ2-2; the table gives TRBD1 as D, unverified against the DNA. TRBV21-1 is shown as a pseudogene. CDR3 length: 15 residues. The CDR3 here is CASSKPPTNTGELFF. CDR3 sequence (DNA): TGTGCCAGCAGCAAACCCCCAACGAACACCGGGGAGCTGTTTTTT.

The chain joins TRBV5-4 to TRBJ1-2, with 7 positions matching TRBD1. This CDR3 region has 13 residues. Unmatched junction bases numbered 13, after V lost 3 bases and J lost 14 bases. Per germline, CDR1 SGHNT and CDR2 YYREEE (reference sequence). This CDR3 is CASSSLGDSSDTF. CDR3 nucleotide sequence: TGTGCCAGCAGCTCCCTAGGGGACAGCTCCGATACCTTC.

The chain combines TRBV2 with TRBJ2-7; D remains ambiguous. The CDR3 is made up of 13 amino acids. CDR1 is SNHLY, CDR2 FYNNEI, per germline. V lost 5 bases to trimming and J lost 2 bases, with 10 bases between them. CDR3 nucleotide sequence: TGTGCCAGCAGTTATGGGCCTACCTACGAGCAGTACTTC. Encoded protein: CASSYGPTYEQYF. The whole variable domain, remainder taken from reference TRBV2 and TRBJ2-7, is EPEVTQTPSHQVTQMGQEVILRCVPISNHLYFYWYRQILGQKVEFLVSFYNNEISEKSEIFDDQFSVERPDGSNFTLKIRSTKLEDSAMYFCASSYGPTYEQYFGPGTRLTVT.

The chain has TRBV5-4 and TRBJ1-4; the D gene is possibly TRBD1 (5 bases). This CDR3 has 15 amino acids. The V end was cut by 4 bases, the J end by 3 bases, with 13 bases between. The germline V gene has CDR1 SGHNT and CDR2 YYREEE (reference sequence). The CDR3 DNA reads TGTGCCAGCAGCGATCGGGGGGGGGCTAATGAAAAACTGTTTTTT. Translating gives CASSDRGGANEKLFF.

V is TRBV25-1 and J is TRBJ2-1, with 8 bases matching TRBD2. This CDR3 region has 14 residues. Trimming removed 6 bases from V and 4 bases from J; junction bases left unmatched: 5. Germline values: CDR1 MGHDK, CDR2 SYGVNS. CDR3 DNA: TGTGCCAGCAGAAGCGGGAGCTCGTACAATGAGCAGTTCTTC. Amino acid sequence: CASRSGSSYNEQFF.

J is TRBJ2-7 and V is TRBV5-6; TRBD1 matches 8 bases. The CDR3 runs to 14 residues. Germline assignment: CDR1 SGHDT and CDR2 YYEEEE. V lost 5 bases to trimming and J lost 3 bases; unmatched junction nucleotides: 7. The CDR3 nucleotides read TGTGCCAGCAGGGTGGTGGGACAGGTCTACGAGCAGTACTTC. This gives the protein CASRVVGQVYEQYF.

The chain joins TRBV6-5 to TRBJ2-1; possible D gene TRBD2, 6 bases. This CDR3 region has 16 residues. Germline-derived CDR1 and CDR2 are MNHEY and SVGAGI. Deletions cut 0 bases from V and 7 bases from J, with 16 bases between. Here the CDR3 DNA reads TGTGCCAGCAGTTACTCGATCCCGGGAGCCAGGAATGAGCAGTTCTTC. Its protein product is CASSYSIPGARNEQFF.